This passage covers 8 T cell receptor beta chains from one sample sequenced in a study of human T cells and chemical hapten exposure. This sample's time point: patch test 1, 2 weeks after DPC sensitization. Treatment given: therapeutic diphenylcyclopropenone sensitization with weekly scalp DPC. TCRdb itself ran the RACE reads through MiXCR, one entry per CDR3 protein. Of around 300,000 distinct CDR3 sequences in the sample, around 7% were seen once. This material consisted of whole blood, taken in connection with sensitization to the hapten diphenylcyclopropenone (DPC). Receptors originate from a woman between 18 and 29 years old with alopecia areata. Some clones in this sample may be carry-over from other donors' samples.

This clonotype came up many times. V gene TRBV20-1 combines with J gene TRBJ1-1, with D hard to call. From germline, CDR1 is DFQATT and CDR2 SNEGSKA (reference sequence). V was cut by 4 bases and J by 0 bases, with 15 bases left in between. The CDR3 contains 15 residues. The CDR3 is CSATTAGLMNTEAFF. The CDR3 DNA reads TGCAGTGCTACAACAGCCGGCCTAATGAACACTGAAGCTTTCTTT.

The chain is built from TRBV14 and TRBJ2-5; a weak D match, TRBD2 (6 bases). Germline CDR1 and CDR2: SGHDN and FVKESK. The CDR3 has 14 amino acids. The germline V and J ends were trimmed by 4 bases and 4 bases, with 13 bases remaining between them. CDR3 nucleotide sequence: TGTGCCAGCAGCCCCGCGGGGACTTTAGAGACCCAGTACTTC. This codes for CASSPAGTLETQYF.

This clonotype was seen at least ten times. The chain couples TRBV5-6 to TRBJ2-1; D perhaps matches TRBD2 (5 bases). CDR3 length: 16 amino acids. The V and J ends lost 4 bases and 8 bases respectively, with 22 bases between them. The germline gives CDR1 SGHDT, CDR2 YYEEEE. The CDR3 reads CASSPFGLKEVDEQFF. In DNA form, the CDR3 reads TGTGCCAGCAGCCCTTTCGGCCTAAAGGAGGTGGATGAGCAGTTCTTC.

The sample holds many counts of this clonotype. J is TRBJ2-1 and V is TRBV20-1; 11 nucleotides match TRBD2. CDR3 size: 17 residues. V lost 4 bases and J lost 4; bases outside the gene matches: 12. CDR1 is DFQATT, CDR2 SNEGSKA, per germline (reference sequence). For the CDR3, the DNA is TGCAGTGCTACTGGGACTAGCGGTGACGAGCGTTACAATGAGCAGTTCTTC. It is translated as CSATGTSGDERYNEQFF.

This clonotype occurred many times. V usage is TRBV4-1 and J usage is TRBJ1-1; TRBD1 might be the D (5 bases). The CDR3 is 19 residues long. V dropped 3 bases and J dropped 2 bases, with 25 bases sitting between them. The V gene's germline CDR1 is MGHRA and CDR2 YSYEKL. CDR3 in amino acids: CASSQTEESYGSLNTEAFF. CDR3 DNA sequence: TGCGCCAGCAGCCAGACAGAAGAAAGTTATGGGAGCTTAAACACTGAAGCTTTCTTT.

This clonotype was observed at least ten times. This chain connects TRBV6-5 to TRBJ1-5; D is unclear. Germline loops: CDR1 MNHEY, CDR2 SVGAGI. This CDR3 has 13 amino acids. With 6 bases removed from V and 2 bases from J, the gap between germline ends came to 8 bases. CDR3 in amino acids: CASSPQRNQPQHF. CDR3 DNA sequence: TGTGCCAGCAGCCCACAGCGCAATCAGCCCCAGCATTTT.

This clonotype was detected a few times. The chain joins TRBV2 to TRBJ1-2; TRBD1 agrees at 8 bases. V dropped 2 bases and J dropped 1; count of bases not matched to a gene: 6. There are 16 residues in the CDR3. In germline, CDR1 is SNHLY, CDR2 FYNNEI. The CDR3: CASSEPGQVLNYGYTF. CDR3 sequence (DNA): TGTGCCAGCAGTGAACCGGGACAGGTCCTTAACTATGGCTACACCTTC.

This clonotype has ten or more counts. This rearrangement joins TRBV7-8 to TRBJ1-1; the D is unclear. V lost 0 bases and J lost 4, with 18 bases in between. The CDR3 has 17 residues. The germline CDR1 and CDR2 sequences are SGHVS and FQNEAQ. This chain's CDR3 is CASSLAGTGIRGTEAFF. CDR3 nucleotide sequence: TGTGCCAGCAGCTTAGCGGGCACTGGGATTCGGGGCACTGAAGCTTTCTTT.